This T cell receptor beta chain originates from a study of PD-L1 blockade in urothelial cancer. For the study at large: Blood analysis occurred 3 weeks (second dose) and 6 weeks after treatment start.

The CDR3 length is 14 residues. The V segment lost 4 bases and the J segment 7 bases; nucleotides outside the gene matches: 7. Germline CDR1 and CDR2: LGHNA and YSLEER. Every patient provided from 1 to 8 samples, collected pretreatment and on-treatment. Every PCR was spiked with synthetic TCR analog templates. Sequenced by immunoSEQ multiplex PCR; TCRdb stores in-frame clones only, minus some. Altogether 50,000 to 65,000 clones are present, approximately 84% being singletons, with the ten largest covering roughly 5%. The chain uses TRBV4-3 and TRBJ2-7, with 10 positions matching TRBD2. Sequences were derived from PBMCs, sampled around atezolizumab (anti-PD-L1) treatment. This TCR came from a middle-aged man with urothelial cancer. Written as DNA, the CDR3 is TGCGCCAGCAGCCCCCTAGCGGGAGCGGAGGAGCAGTACTTC. As protein: CASSPLAGAEEQYF.